This T cell receptor beta chain is drawn from a study of identical twins. The length of the CDR3 is 15 residues. V gave up 3 bases and J gave up 6 bases, with 15 bases separating them. In TCRdb, the 5' RACE reads were re-called with MiXCR into one record per CDR3 protein. The table lists over 500,000 distinct CDR3 sequences, about 20% of them singletons. The same data also went into a second study, on T cells expressing NK-cell markers. That work contributes: A range of roughly 1.0-8% of CD8+ T cells consisted of dominant NKG2C+ clonotypes in 6 or 7 donors. Similarly, these clonotypes led the CD3+CD56-NKG2C+ fraction as well in a few donors.

This TCR was recovered from a young woman in good health. Source material: CD4+ T cells sorted from blood. The V call is TRBV12-3 or TRBV12-4, the J call TRBJ1-5, with a possible D match to TRBD1 (5 bases). The CDR3 coding sequence is TGTGCCAGCAGTTTCTCGGGCAGGGCGGGTCAGCCCCAGCATTTT. This sequence encodes CASSFSGRAGQPQHF.